A single sample is the source of the 11 T cell receptor beta chains below, sequenced in a study of post-analysis software for immune sequencing data. The study's findings and limits: Roughly 5 TRBV segments (TRBV5-6, TRBV5-1 and TRBV20-1 among them) occurred more frequently in patients than in controls.

The authors incorporated unique molecular identifiers into the TCR beta cDNA libraries. MiXCR, applied by TCRdb to the PCR reads, yields one record per CDR3 protein. The table has about 540,000 distinct CDR3 sequences, around a third seen once; the top ten hold 4.5% to 7.5%. Their antigens remain unidentified. Sequenced sample: blood. These receptors were taken from a girl under 18 with multiple sclerosis.

The rearrangement joins TRBV7-2 to TRBJ1-2, with D perhaps matching TRBD1 (5 bases). V was pared by 1 base and J by 5 bases, with 17 bases between. The CDR3 is 16 amino acids. Germline CDR1 reads SGHTA; CDR2 reads FQGNSA. CDR3 DNA sequence: TGTGCCAGCAGCTTAGAAGCCCCGGGACTGAATTATGGCTACACCTTC. Residues: CASSLEAPGLNYGYTF.

This clonotype was counted between two and nine times. The chain uses TRBV7-3 and TRBJ2-5; 9 bases line up with TRBD1. V gave up 5 bases and J gave up 5 bases; unmatched junction bases: 9. CDR1 SGHTA and CDR2 FQGTGA come from the germline V gene. The CDR3 is 15 residues long. DNA of the CDR3: TGTGCCAGCAGCCCCGAAGGGACAGGGCGGGAGACCCAGTACTTC. This gives the protein CASSPEGTGRETQYF.

This clonotype appeared once. This chain connects TRBV7-9 to TRBJ2-7; TRBD1 or TRBD2 may be the D gene (6 bases each). Gene TRBJ2-5 matches the end of the DNA better, so the J call may be wrong. This CDR3 spans 16 amino acids. Germline V lookup: CDR1 SEHNR, CDR2 FQNEAQ (reference sequence). CDR3 loop: CASTYSVGGSRETQYF. DNA of the CDR3: TGTGCCAGCACCTACTCGGTAGGGGGGTCCCGGGAGACCCAGTACTTC.

Here the CDR3 reads CASSLSGRRLKAPLHF. The DNA for the CDR3 is TGTGCCAGCAGTTTATCGGGACGGAGGCTGAAGGCACCCCTCCACTTT. V usage is TRBV12-3 or TRBV12-4 and J usage is TRBJ1-6; D is perhaps TRBD1 (5 bases). This CDR3 has 16 residues. The ends were cut back, 2 bases at V and 11 bases at J, with 19 bases in the middle.

The chain has TRBV29-1 and TRBJ2-1, with D possibly being TRBD2 (6 bases). With 6 bases removed from V and 0 bases from J, the gap between germline ends came to 15 bases. This CDR3 has 15 residues. CDR1 is SQVTM, CDR2 ANQGSEA, per germline. CDR3 region: CSVPGRGSSYNEQFF. In nucleotides, the CDR3 is TGCAGCGTCCCGGGTCGGGGGAGCTCCTACAATGAGCAGTTCTTC.

The rearrangement uses TRBV2 and TRBJ2-7, with D possibly matching TRBD1 (5 bases). Looked up from germline, CDR1 is SNHLY and CDR2 is FYNNEI. The V end lost 1 base, the J end lost 2 bases, and 12 bases lay between the germline ends. The CDR3 contains 15 residues. The CDR3 protein is CASSEGWARAYEQYF. The CDR3 DNA follows: TGTGCCAGCAGTGAAGGCTGGGCCAGGGCCTACGAGCAGTACTTC.

The chain carries TRBV5-6 and TRBJ2-3, with a possible D match to TRBD1 (6 bases). Trimming took 1 base from V and 5 from J, leaving 11 bases between them. Germline V gene sequence: CDR1 SGHDT, CDR2 YYEEEE. The CDR3 loop spans 14 amino acids. The CDR3 region has the DNA TGTGCCAGCAGCTTGAGCCTAGGGGGAGATACGCAGTATTTT. This codes for CASSLSLGGDTQYF.

V is TRBV14 and J is TRBJ1-2; D is ambiguous. The CDR3 runs to 14 residues. Per germline, CDR1 SGHDN and CDR2 FVKESK. V was trimmed by 1 base and J by 4 bases, leaving 10 bases between them. Written as DNA, the CDR3 is TGTGCCAGCAGCCAAGGTTCTGGGGTCTATGGCTACACCTTC. Protein: CASSQGSGVYGYTF. The variable domain in full, with the rest retrieved from reference TRBV14 and TRBJ1-2, is EAGVTQFPSHSVIEKGQTVTLRCDPISGHDNLYWYRRVMGKEIKFLLHFVKESKQDESGMPNNRFLAERTGGTYSTLKVQPAELEDSGVYFCASSQGSGVYGYTFGSGTRLTVV.

This rearrangement joins TRBV7-9 to TRBJ2-1, with D maybe TRBD2 (6 bases). Germline CDR1 SEHNR, CDR2 FQNEAQ (reference sequence). This CDR3 is built from 15 residues. V was shortened by 2 bases and J by 7 bases, with 15 bases between the two germline ends. The CDR3 DNA reads TGTGCCAGCAGCTTATTCAATTCCGGAGGGAATGAGCAGTTCTTC. Translated: CASSLFNSGGNEQFF. The full variable domain, in which reference TRBV7-9 and TRBJ2-1 provide the parts outside the CDR3, is DTGVSQNPRHKITKRGQNVTFRCDPISEHNRLYWYRQTLGQGPEFLTYFQNEAQLEKSRLLSDRFSAERPKGSFSTLEIQRTEQGDSAMYLCASSLFNSGGNEQFFGPGTRLTVL.

This chain joins TRBV7-9 and TRBJ2-1; 7 nucleotides agree with TRBD2. The CDR3 consists of 14 residues. Per germline, CDR1 SEHNR and CDR2 FQNEAQ (reference sequence). J gave up 5 bases and V 2 bases, and 3 bases lay outside the gene matches. This CDR3 reads CASSLRGVDNEQFF. CDR3 nucleotides: TGTGCCAGCAGCTTACGGGGGGTCGACAATGAGCAGTTCTTC.

The J gene is TRBJ1-5, the V gene TRBV7-9; D gene uncertain. The CDR3 extends over 12 amino acids. Per germline, CDR1 SEHNR and CDR2 FQNEAQ (reference sequence). Trimming left V 5 bases short and J 5 bases short, with 7 bases between. The CDR3 region has the DNA TGTGCCAGCAGCCGCGAGGATCAGCCCCAGCATTTT. This translates into CASSREDQPQHF.